The 16 T cell receptor beta chains in this list originate from one sample, sequenced in a study of T cell repertoires in cytomegalovirus infection. MiXCR was run by TCRdb on the reads, yielding one entry per CDR3 protein. The sample records 350,000 to 500,000 distinct CDR3 sequences, roughly 31% being singletons. Sequenced: PBMCs. Every receptor here comes from a human donor in good health (CMV status not recorded). Some clones in this sample may be carry-over from other donors' samples.

This clonotype was seen ten or more times. The genes are TRBV6-1 and TRBJ2-5, with a possible D match to TRBD1 (5 bases). V dropped 7 bases and J dropped 7 bases, with 16 bases sitting between them. CDR1 is MNHNS, CDR2 SASEGT, per germline. This CDR3 comprises 13 residues. The DNA of the CDR3 is TGTGCCAGCATCGGACACGGGCAGGGGACCCAGTACTTC. It translates to CASIGHGQGTQYF.

About this clonotype: The missing conserved phenylalanine or tryptophan at the end of this CDR3 makes a read error likely. The rearrangement links TRBV2 to TRBJ2-5, with D unresolved. V gave up 1 base and J gave up 1 base, with 7 bases separating them. Germline-derived CDR1 and CDR2 are SNHLY and FYNNEI. This CDR3 has 14 residues. CDR3: CASSEGRSQETQYL. For the CDR3, the DNA is TGTGCCAGCAGTGAAGGGCGGTCCCAAGAGACCCAGTACTTA.

The V and J genes are TRBV12-3 or TRBV12-4 and TRBJ1-5; TRBD1 matches at 8 bases. This CDR3 spans 19 amino acids. V lost 5 bases and J lost 0; bases outside the gene matches: 15. The CDR3 loop is CASSLRTGPWGGSNQPQHF. The CDR3 DNA follows: TGTGCCAGCAGTCTCAGGACAGGGCCCTGGGGCGGTAGCAATCAGCCCCAGCATTTT.

As for this clonotype: Since the CDR3 does not end with the conserved phenylalanine or tryptophan, this likely comes from a read error. This chain connects TRBV6-5 to TRBJ2-5; unclear D gene. Germline CDR1 MNHEY, CDR2 SVGAGI. This CDR3 is built from 13 residues. V lost 2 bases, J lost 5 bases, and 9 bases lay in between. The CDR3 coding sequence is TGTGCCAGCAGTTACCCCGGGCTTGAGACCCAGTACTTA. Residues: CASSYPGLETQYL.

The rearrangement links TRBV28 to TRBJ2-7; tentatively, D is TRBD2 (5 bases). The CDR3 spans 12 residues. Germline CDR1 reads MDHEN; CDR2 reads SYDVKM. Trimming cost V 7 bases and J 5 bases, with 12 bases left between them. In DNA, the CDR3 is TGTGCCAGCACGAGGGTGTCCCACGAGCAGTACTTC. It encodes CASTRVSHEQYF.

About this clonotype itself: At one boundary the junction diverges from the germline segment, which might be a read error. As DNA, the CDR3 is TGCGCCAGCAGCCAAGAAGACCCAGAGACGCAGTATTTT. This gives the protein CASSQEDPETQYF. The rearrangement links TRBV4-3 to TRBJ2-3, with D unclear. The CDR3 consists of 13 residues. Looked up from germline, CDR1 is LGHNA and CDR2 is YSLEER.

A few counts support this clonotype. The J gene is TRBJ1-1, the V gene TRBV6-6; possible D gene TRBD1, 5 bases. The germline V gene encodes CDR1 MNHNY and CDR2 SVGAGI (reference sequence). CDR3 length equals 15 residues. V gave up 2 bases and J gave up 6 bases, with 16 bases separating them. CDR3 loop: CASSYAVAGGAEAFF. The CDR3 DNA reads TGTGCCAGCAGTTACGCAGTCGCCGGGGGGGCTGAAGCTTTCTTT.

The V gene is TRBV2, the J gene TRBJ2-7, with 7 bases identical to TRBD2. J gave up 3 bases and V 6 bases, and 11 bases lay outside the gene matches. The CDR3 has 15 residues. Germline V gene sequence: CDR1 SNHLY, CDR2 FYNNEI. The CDR3 sequence: CASRGHGGTDYEQYF. CDR3 coding DNA: TGTGCCAGCAGAGGGCACGGGGGGACGGACTACGAGCAGTACTTC.

The chain employs TRBV7-3 and TRBJ2-5; a possible D gene is TRBD2 (6 bases). CDR1 and CDR2 (germline): SGHTA, FQGTGA. CDR3 length: 15 residues. The V end was cut by 4 bases, the J end by 5 bases, with 17 bases between. The chain's CDR3 is CASSYGSSAGETQYF. Written as DNA, the CDR3 is TGTGCCAGCAGCTATGGGAGCAGCGCGGGGGAGACCCAGTACTTC.

This clonotype was recorded a few times. V is TRBV20-1 and J is TRBJ1-2; 7 bases align to TRBD1. Germline V gene lookup returns CDR1 DFQATT and CDR2 SNEGSKA (reference sequence). The CDR3 contains 12 residues. The V segment lost 5 bases and the J segment 6 bases; nucleotides outside the gene matches: 6. The CDR3 sequence: CSAVRDSDGYTF. CDR3 DNA sequence: TGCAGTGCTGTCCGGGACAGCGATGGCTACACCTTC.

About this clonotype: An end of the junction differs from the germline gene, which may be a read error. The chain couples TRBV6-2 or TRBV6-3 to TRBJ2-7; no definite D call. The CDR3 runs to 14 residues. CDR1 and CDR2 (germline): MNHEY, SVGEGT. The CDR3 protein is CASRTDGRNYEHYF. The CDR3 nucleotides read TGTGCCAGCAGAACAGACGGAAGAAACTACGAGCATTACTTC.

About this clonotype itself: Just one base apart from a much larger clone, this may be a read error. This chain uses TRBV7-3 with TRBJ1-1; TRBD1 is a possible D gene (5 bases). The length of the CDR3 is 13 residues. Germline CDR1 reads SGHTA; CDR2 reads FQGTGA. The CDR3 sequence is CSSSYWGEAEAFF. CDR3 coding DNA: TGTTCCAGCAGCTATTGGGGGGAGGCTGAAGCTTTCTTT.

V is TRBV6-1 and J is TRBJ1-4; D gene uncertain. From germline, CDR1 is MNHNS and CDR2 SASEGT. V lost 6 bases, J lost 0 bases, and 8 bases lay in between. The CDR3 length is 14 residues. The DNA for the CDR3 is TGTGCCAGCAGGATATCAGCAACTAATGAAAAACTGTTTTTT. This codes for CASRISATNEKLFF.

The V call is TRBV12-3 or TRBV12-4, the J call TRBJ2-2; D remains unclear. V gave up 7 bases and J gave up 8 bases, with 8 bases separating them. The CDR3 is 11 amino acids. The chain's CDR3 is CASTRAGELFF. CDR3 bases: TGTGCCAGCACCCGTGCTGGGGAGCTGTTTTTT.

The chain employs TRBV5-1 and TRBJ2-1; 8 nucleotides match TRBD1. Germline trimming cut 0 bases from V and 6 bases from J; bases unmatched to any gene: 5. Germline V gene data show CDR1 as SGHRS and CDR2 as YFSETQ. The CDR3 extends over 15 amino acids. CDR3 sequence: CASSLGQGASNEQFF. CDR3 nucleotides: TGCGCCAGCAGCTTGGGGCAGGGGGCCAGCAATGAGCAGTTCTTC.

This clonotype occurred many times. The chain combines TRBV7-2 with TRBJ2-7, with 9 bases aligning to TRBD2. Germline lookup yields CDR1 SGHTA and CDR2 FQGNSA. This CDR3 spans 16 amino acids. Losses at the gene ends were 1 base for V and 2 bases for J; bases not matched to a gene: 6. The CDR3 nucleotides read TGTGCCAGCAGCTTAGGCCTAGCGGGGATCACCTACGAGCAGTACTTC. Its protein is CASSLGLAGITYEQYF.